The source of this TCR beta chain is a study of T cells in localized non-small cell lung cancer. Whole-study findings and limits: Elevated circulating T cell density in blood was associated with longer overall survival.

This clone is judged medium-sized. Its antigen is unknown. The V segment lost 3 bases and the J segment 0 bases; nucleotides outside the gene matches: 5. Germline loops: CDR1 LGHNA, CDR2 YSLEER. CDR3 length equals 15 residues. TCRdb's table, derived via immunoSEQ multiplex PCR, lists solely in-frame clones and lacks some. The table shows fewer than 20,000 clones, with roughly four fifths occurring only once. V usage is TRBV4-3 and J usage is TRBJ2-7; 7 bases map to TRBD1. The clonotype originates from an older male donor with stage I lung adenocarcinoma. Sequenced here: peripheral blood, sampled before any cancer treatment. The CDR3 region has the DNA TGCGCCAGCAGCCAGGGTGACAGGGACTCCTACGAGCAGTACTTC. Its translation is CASSQGDRDSYEQYF.